The clone carrying this T cell receptor beta chain showed up many times. The data belong to a study of blood T cells in healthy people across ages. Together with a sample-barcoded 5' primer, a J-beta primer mix was included in a second PCR lasting roughly 7 to 11 cycles. Researchers report that a template-switch adaptor with 12 random nucleotides tagged each cDNA molecule. TCRdb redid the calling of the 5' RACE reads with MiXCR, one entry per CDR3 protein. The sample contains under 750,000 distinct CDR3 sequences, roughly 48% of which appear only once. Per the germline V gene, CDR1 is MNHEY and CDR2 is SVGAGI. CDR3 length: 15 residues. The V and J ends lost 6 bases and 1 base respectively, with 10 bases between them.

Specimen: blood. The receptor was isolated from a man older than 75 in good health. The chain combines TRBV6-5 with TRBJ2-6; D is perhaps TRBD1 (5 bases). The CDR3 here is CASRQTASGANVLTF. The CDR3 nucleotides are TGTGCCAGCAGACAGACAGCTTCTGGGGCCAACGTCCTGACTTTC.